This TCR beta chain was found in a study of regulatory T cells in long-lasting Graves disease. Study results and limitations: Persistent disease preferred TRBV28, TRBJ1-2 and TRBJ2-5; new disease, TRBV20-1 and TRBJ2-1.

This clonotype was recorded a few times. What it binds is unknown. The CDR3 covers 17 residues. The V gene's germline CDR1 is DFQATT and CDR2 SNEGSKA (reference sequence). V lost 6 bases, J lost 3 bases, and 12 bases stayed unmatched. Building the TCR beta libraries relied on iRepertoire HTBI primers, and CDR3 regions underwent Arm-PCR. One entry per CDR3 protein results from TCRdb running MiXCR on the multiplex PCR reads. The table shows hundreds of thousands of distinct CDR3 sequences, with 14% to 15% occurring only once. Noted time point: newly diagnosed GD, antithyroid drugs for less than 3 months. Following extraction of RNA from PBMCs, that RNA was used to make the TCR library. It was an endocrinology department in Xi'an, China, that provided the patients. The sample also formed part of further work on T cells in Graves' hyperthyroidism and ophthalmopathy.

Sequencing used peripheral blood mononuclear cells (PBMCs), obtained at new diagnosis, from a patient treated with antithyroid drugs. The chain is built from TRBV20-1 and TRBJ2-3; 13 nucleotides match TRBD2. The receptor comes from a woman between 40 and 55 years old with Graves disease. This chain's CDR3 is CSALPSRLAGGTDTQYF. The CDR3 bases are TGCAGTGCCCTCCCTTCGAGACTAGCGGGAGGTACAGATACGCAGTATTTT.